This TCR beta chain was recorded in a study of CD8+ T cells in alopecia areata. In each case, RNA was isolated and then reverse transcribed into cDNA as the sequencing template. TCRdb keeps only in-frame clones here, not all; method: immunoSEQ multiplex PCR. In the table there are some 170,000 clones, 58% of which are singletons. CDR3 length equals 17 residues. After removal of 5 bases from V and 0 bases from J, the junction contained 9 bases not matched to a gene. Per the germline V gene, CDR1 is SGHTA and CDR2 is FQGNSA. The treatment was: oral pan-JAK inhibitor, 5-10 mg twice daily. The sequences come from CD4+ T cells sorted from blood, collected at approximately week 56, from a patient treated with tofacitinib. The chain employs TRBV7-2 and TRBJ2-4; TRBD2 aligns across 8 bases. This receptor was obtained from a human donor with alopecia areata. The CDR3 loop is CASSESGGHLAKNIQYF. CDR3 in DNA: TGTGCCAGCAGCGAAAGCGGGGGCCATCTAGCCAAAAACATTCAGTACTTC. Together with reference TRBV7-2 and TRBJ2-4, the CDR3 gives the full variable domain: GAGVSQSPSNKVTEKGKDVELRCDPISGHTALYWYRQSLGQGLEFLIYFQGNSAPDKSGLPSDRFSAERTGGSVSTLTIQRTQQEDSAVYLCASSESGGHLAKNIQYFGAGTRLSVL.